Each of the 9 T cell receptor beta chains below was sequenced from the same sample in a study of CD8 T cells in Susac syndrome. With random hexamers, reverse transcription was performed on roughly 0.45 to 1 ug of RNA. Each CDR3 protein gets one entry after TCRdb re-called the immunoSEQ multiplex PCR reads with MiXCR. The sample records tens of thousands of distinct CDR3 sequences, 90% to 95% being singletons. The source material was CD8+ T cells from PBMCs. These receptors were taken from a human donor in good health.

This chain joins TRBV20-1 and TRBJ2-1; D not resolved. V lost 2 bases and J 4 bases, leaving 6 bases between the germline ends. Germline lookup yields CDR1 DFQATT and CDR2 SNEGSKA (reference sequence). This CDR3 has 12 amino acids. The CDR3 is CSARWGYNEQFF. The CDR3 DNA sequence: TGCAGTGCTAGATGGGGTTACAATGAGCAGTTCTTC.

The chain joins TRBV15 to TRBJ1-1, with 7 bases that match TRBD1. Germline CDR1 reads LNHNV; CDR2 reads YYDKDF (reference sequence). The junction had 9 bases not matched to a gene; V was cut back by 4 bases and J by 7 bases. The CDR3 spans 14 residues. CDR3 nucleotides: TGTGCCACCAGCATGACAGGGCTGACGGATGAAGCTTTCTTT. Its protein is CATSMTGLTDEAFF.

The J gene is TRBJ1-1, the V gene TRBV7-9; tentatively, D is TRBD1 (6 bases). Deletions cut 6 bases from V and 0 bases from J, with 11 bases between. This CDR3 spans 14 amino acids. CDR1 and CDR2 (germline): SEHNR, FQNEAQ (reference sequence). This chain's CDR3 is CASSFRGLNTEAFF. CDR3 in DNA: TGTGCCAGCAGTTTCAGGGGCCTGAACACTGAAGCTTTCTTT.

The chain recombines TRBV7-6 with TRBJ1-4; 8 positions match TRBD1. CDR3 length: 15 amino acids. Germline-derived CDR1 and CDR2 are SGHVS and FNYEAQ. V lost 4 bases to trimming and J lost 7 bases; unmatched junction nucleotides: 8. The CDR3 spells CASSSEQGGGEKLFF. As DNA, the CDR3 is TGTGCCAGCAGCTCAGAACAGGGGGGAGGTGAAAAACTGTTTTTT.

J is TRBJ1-4 and V is TRBV9, with D possibly matching TRBD1 (5 bases). V gave up 4 bases and J gave up 6 bases, with 13 bases separating them. Germline CDR1 reads SGDLS; CDR2 reads YYNGEE. The CDR3 consists of 14 residues. In nucleotides, the CDR3 is TGTGCCAGCAGCCCCAGCCGGGGGGATGAAAAACTGTTTTTT. Protein: CASSPSRGDEKLFF. The full variable domain, its missing parts supplied by reference TRBV9 and TRBJ1-4, is DSGVTQTPKHLITATGQRVTLRCSPRSGDLSVYWYQQSLDQGLQFLIQYYNGEERAKGNILERFSAQQFPDLHSELNLSSLELGDSALYFCASSPSRGDEKLFFGSGTQLSVL.

The chain is built from TRBV9 and TRBJ2-7, with D possibly matching TRBD2 (7 bases). Germline CDR1 SGDLS, CDR2 YYNGEE. The CDR3 length is 12 residues. The V end lost 7 bases, the J end lost 9 bases, and 17 bases lay between the germline ends. CDR3 DNA: TGTGCCAGCGGCCCCGGGGGGCATAGGCAGTACTTC. It yields the protein CASGPGGHRQYF.

The rearrangement uses TRBV6-5 and TRBJ2-5, with 8 positions matching TRBD2. The CDR3 is 18 amino acids. The germline CDR1 and CDR2 sequences are MNHEY and SVGAGI. The ends lost 0 bases at V and 0 bases at J; junction bases unmatched: 9. DNA of the CDR3: TGTGCCAGCAGTTACTCGATCCGGACTAGCTCGTACCAAGAGACCCAGTACTTC. Its translation is CASSYSIRTSSYQETQYF.

This clonotype was observed a single time. This sequence joins TRBV13 and TRBJ2-7; 15 nucleotides line up with TRBD2. The germline V gene encodes CDR1 PRHDT and CDR2 FYEKMQ (reference sequence). The V segment lost 4 bases and the J segment 4 bases; nucleotides outside the gene matches: 2. This CDR3 contains 15 residues. CDR3 nucleotides: TGTGCCAGCAGCTCAGGACTAGCGGGGGGGTACGAGCAGTACTTC. It is translated as CASSSGLAGGYEQYF.

In this sample, this clonotype turned up once. The chain carries TRBV12-3 or TRBV12-4 and TRBJ2-1; D call uncertain. CDR3 length: 14 amino acids. Trimming removed 5 bases from V and 5 bases from J, with 13 bases in between. The CDR3 loop is CASSLLGPDNEQFF. CDR3 DNA sequence: TGTGCCAGCAGTCTCCTCGGACCAGACAATGAGCAGTTCTTC.